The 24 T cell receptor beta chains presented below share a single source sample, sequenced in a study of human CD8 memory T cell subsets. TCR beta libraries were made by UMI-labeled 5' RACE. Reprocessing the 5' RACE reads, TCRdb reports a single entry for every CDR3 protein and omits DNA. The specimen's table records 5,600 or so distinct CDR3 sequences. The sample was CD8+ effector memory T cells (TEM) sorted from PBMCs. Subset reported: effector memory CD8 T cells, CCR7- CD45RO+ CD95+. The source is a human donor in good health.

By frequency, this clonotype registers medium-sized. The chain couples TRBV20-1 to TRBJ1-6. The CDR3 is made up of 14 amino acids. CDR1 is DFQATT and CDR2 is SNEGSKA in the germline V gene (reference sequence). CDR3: CSASPWGWNSPLHF.

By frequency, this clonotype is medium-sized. The CDR3 loop is CASSQDFGQGAVKQYF. This chain links TRBV4-2 with TRBJ2-7; TCRdb designates TRBD1, a call that cannot be tested without DNA. The germline V gene has CDR1 LGHNA and CDR2 YNFKEQ. The CDR3 length is 16 residues.

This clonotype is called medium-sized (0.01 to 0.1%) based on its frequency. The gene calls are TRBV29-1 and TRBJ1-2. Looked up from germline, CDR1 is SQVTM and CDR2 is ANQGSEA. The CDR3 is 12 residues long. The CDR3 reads CSVEASNYGYTF.

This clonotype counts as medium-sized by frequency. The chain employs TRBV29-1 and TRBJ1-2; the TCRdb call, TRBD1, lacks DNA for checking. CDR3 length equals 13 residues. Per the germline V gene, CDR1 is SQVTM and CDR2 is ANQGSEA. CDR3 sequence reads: CSVETGDNYGYTF. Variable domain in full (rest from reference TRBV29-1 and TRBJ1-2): SAVISQKPSRDICQRGTSLTIQCQVDSQVTMMFWYRQQPGQSLTLIATANQGSEATYESGFVIDKFPISRPNLTFSTLTVSNMSPEDSSIYLCSVETGDNYGYTFGSGTRLTVV.

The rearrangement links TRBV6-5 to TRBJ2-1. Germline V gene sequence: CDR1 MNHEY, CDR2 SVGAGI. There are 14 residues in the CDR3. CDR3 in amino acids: CASSPIDTNNEQFF.

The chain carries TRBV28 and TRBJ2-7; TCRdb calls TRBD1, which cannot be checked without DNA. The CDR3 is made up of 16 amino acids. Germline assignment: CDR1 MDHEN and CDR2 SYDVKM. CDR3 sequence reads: CASNTRRGPPFGEQYF.

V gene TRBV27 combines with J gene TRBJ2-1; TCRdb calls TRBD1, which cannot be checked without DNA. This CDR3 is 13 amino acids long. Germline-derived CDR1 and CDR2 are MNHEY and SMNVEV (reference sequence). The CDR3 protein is CASSPEGGNEQFF.

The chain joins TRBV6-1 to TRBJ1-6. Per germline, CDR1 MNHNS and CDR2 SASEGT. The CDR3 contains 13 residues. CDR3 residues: CASSDSENSPLHF.

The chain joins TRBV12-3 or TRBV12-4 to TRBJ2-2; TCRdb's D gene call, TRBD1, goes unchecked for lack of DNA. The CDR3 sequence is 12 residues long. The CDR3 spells CANQGGPGELFF.

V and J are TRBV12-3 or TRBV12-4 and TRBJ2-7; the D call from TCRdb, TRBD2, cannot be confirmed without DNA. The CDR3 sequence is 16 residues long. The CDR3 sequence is CASRDGTSGNPYEQYF.

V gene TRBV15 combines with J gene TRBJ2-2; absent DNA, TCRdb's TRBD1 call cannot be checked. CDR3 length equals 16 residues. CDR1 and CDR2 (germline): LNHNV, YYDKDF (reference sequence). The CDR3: CATSRVGQGRAGELFF. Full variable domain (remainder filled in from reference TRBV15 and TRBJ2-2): DAMVIQNPRYQVTQFGKPVTLSCSQTLNHNVMYWYQQKSSQAPKLLFHYYDKDFNNEADTPDNFQSRRPNTSFCFLDIRSPGLGDTAMYLCATSRVGQGRAGELFFGEGSRLTVL.

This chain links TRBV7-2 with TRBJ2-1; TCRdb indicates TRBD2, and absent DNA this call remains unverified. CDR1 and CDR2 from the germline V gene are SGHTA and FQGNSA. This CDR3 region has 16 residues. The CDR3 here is CASSLLGGAGGDEQFF.

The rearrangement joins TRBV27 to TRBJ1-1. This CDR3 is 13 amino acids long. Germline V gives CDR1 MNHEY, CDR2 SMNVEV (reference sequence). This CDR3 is CASSFGVSTEAFF.

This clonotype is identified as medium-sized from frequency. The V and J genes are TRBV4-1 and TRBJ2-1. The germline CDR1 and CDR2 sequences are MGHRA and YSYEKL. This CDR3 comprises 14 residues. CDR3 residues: CASSLEGTYNEQFF.

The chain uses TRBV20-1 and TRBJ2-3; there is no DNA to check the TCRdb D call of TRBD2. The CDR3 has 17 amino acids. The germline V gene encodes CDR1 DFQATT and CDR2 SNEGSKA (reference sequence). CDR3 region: CSASGWRREVPTDTQYF.

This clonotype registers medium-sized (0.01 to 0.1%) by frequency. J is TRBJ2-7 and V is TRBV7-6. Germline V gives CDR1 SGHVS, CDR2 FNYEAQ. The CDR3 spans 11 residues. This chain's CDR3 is CASSSGHEQYF.

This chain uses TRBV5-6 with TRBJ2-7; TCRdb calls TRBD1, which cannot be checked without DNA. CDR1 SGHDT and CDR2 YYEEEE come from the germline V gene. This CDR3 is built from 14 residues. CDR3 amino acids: CASSRDYESGEQYF.

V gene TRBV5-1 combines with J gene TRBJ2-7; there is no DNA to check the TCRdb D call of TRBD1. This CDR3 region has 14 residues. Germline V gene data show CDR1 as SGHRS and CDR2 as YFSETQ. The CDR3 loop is CASSPGQGLYEQYF.

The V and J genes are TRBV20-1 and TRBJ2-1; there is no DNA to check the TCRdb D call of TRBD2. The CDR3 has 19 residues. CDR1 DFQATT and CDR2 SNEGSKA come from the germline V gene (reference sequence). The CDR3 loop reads CSARDQQTSGGDPYNEQFF.

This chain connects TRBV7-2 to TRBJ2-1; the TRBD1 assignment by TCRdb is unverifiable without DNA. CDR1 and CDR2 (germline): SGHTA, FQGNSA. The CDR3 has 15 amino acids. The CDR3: CASRPHGRLGNEQFF.

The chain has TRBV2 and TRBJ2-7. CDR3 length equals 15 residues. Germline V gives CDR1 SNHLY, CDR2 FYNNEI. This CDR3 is CASSEARTSSYEQYF.

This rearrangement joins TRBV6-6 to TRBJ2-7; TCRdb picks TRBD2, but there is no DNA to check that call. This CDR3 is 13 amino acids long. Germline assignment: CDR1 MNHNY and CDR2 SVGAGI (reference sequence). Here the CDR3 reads CASGLAVGYEQYF.

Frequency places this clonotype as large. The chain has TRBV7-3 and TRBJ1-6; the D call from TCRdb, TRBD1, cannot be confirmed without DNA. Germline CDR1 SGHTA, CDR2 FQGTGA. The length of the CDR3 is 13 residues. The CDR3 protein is CASSFGADSPLHF.

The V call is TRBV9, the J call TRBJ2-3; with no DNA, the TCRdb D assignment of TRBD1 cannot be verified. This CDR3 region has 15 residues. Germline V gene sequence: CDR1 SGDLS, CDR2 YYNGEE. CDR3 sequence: CASSVGDTSTDTQYF.